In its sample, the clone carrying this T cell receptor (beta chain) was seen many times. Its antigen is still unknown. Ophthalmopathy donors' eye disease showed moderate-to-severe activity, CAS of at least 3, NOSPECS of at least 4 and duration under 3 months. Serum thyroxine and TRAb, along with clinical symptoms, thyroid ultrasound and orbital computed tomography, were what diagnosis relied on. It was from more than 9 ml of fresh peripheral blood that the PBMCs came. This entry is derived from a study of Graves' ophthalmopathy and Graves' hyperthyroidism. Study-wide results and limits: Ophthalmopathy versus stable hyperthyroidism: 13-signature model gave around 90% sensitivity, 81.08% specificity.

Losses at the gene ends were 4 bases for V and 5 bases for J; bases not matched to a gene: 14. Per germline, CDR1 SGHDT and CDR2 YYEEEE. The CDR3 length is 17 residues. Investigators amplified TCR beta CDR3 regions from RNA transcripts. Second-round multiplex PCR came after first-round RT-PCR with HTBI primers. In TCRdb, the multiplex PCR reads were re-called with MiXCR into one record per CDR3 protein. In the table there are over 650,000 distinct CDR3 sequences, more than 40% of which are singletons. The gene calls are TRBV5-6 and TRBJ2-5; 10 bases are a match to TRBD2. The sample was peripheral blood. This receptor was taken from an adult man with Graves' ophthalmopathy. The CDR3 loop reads CASSMSASGRSLETQYF. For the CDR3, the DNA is TGTGCCAGCAGCATGAGTGCTAGCGGGAGAAGTCTTGAGACCCAGTACTTC.